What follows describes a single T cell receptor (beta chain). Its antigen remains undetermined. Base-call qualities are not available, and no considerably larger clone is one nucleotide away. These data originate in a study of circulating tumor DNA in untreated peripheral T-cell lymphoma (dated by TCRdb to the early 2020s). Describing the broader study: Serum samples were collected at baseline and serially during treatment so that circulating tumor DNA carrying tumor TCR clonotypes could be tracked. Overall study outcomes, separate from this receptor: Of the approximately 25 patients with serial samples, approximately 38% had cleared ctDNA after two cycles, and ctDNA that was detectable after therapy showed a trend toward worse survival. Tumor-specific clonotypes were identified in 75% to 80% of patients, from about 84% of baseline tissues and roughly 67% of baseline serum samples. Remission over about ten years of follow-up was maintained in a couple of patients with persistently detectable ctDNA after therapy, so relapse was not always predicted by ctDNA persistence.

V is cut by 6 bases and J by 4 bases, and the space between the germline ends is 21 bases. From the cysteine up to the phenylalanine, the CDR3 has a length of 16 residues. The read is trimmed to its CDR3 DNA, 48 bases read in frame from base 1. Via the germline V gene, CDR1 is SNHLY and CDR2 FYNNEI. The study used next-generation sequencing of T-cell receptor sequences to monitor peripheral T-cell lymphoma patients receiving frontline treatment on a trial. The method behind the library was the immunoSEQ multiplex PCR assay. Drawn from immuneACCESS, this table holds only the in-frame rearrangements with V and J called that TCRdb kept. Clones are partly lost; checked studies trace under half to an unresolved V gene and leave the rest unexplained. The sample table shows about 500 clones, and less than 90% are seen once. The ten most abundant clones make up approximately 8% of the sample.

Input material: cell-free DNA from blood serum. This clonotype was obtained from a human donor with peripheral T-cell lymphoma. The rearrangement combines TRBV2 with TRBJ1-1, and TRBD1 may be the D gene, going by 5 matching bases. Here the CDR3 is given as CASSLRAWGRGTEAFF. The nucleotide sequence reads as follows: TGTGCCAGCAGCCTCCGGGCCTGGGGGAGAGGCACTGAAGCTTTCTTT.